The clone carrying this T cell receptor beta chain was found once. PCR amplification relied on 60 Vbeta primers (plus 13 Jbeta primers). Original methodology: Later, tens of millions of unique TCR beta chains were counted in an analysis, and some 9.9 million of them were shared. The repertoire was sequenced with immunoSEQ multiplex PCR; TCRdb's copy has only in-frame clones and lacks some. The V and J calls and the clone size are those of that table, but D and trimming were determined from the DNA. Of about 160,000 clones in the sample, 55% to 75% were seen once. The source of the sample is a study of cytomegalovirus exposure and HLA in healthy donors. V shed 4 bases and J 2 bases; nucleotides not matched to a gene: 7. The CDR3 spans 16 residues. Germline loops: CDR1 MDHEN, CDR2 SYDVKM.

The specimen was PBMCs. This chain joins TRBV28 and TRBJ2-3, with 9 nucleotides matching TRBD1. This clonotype was obtained from a woman in her sixties or seventies in good health and CMV-seropositive. The CDR3 loop reads CASSSQTGGDTDTQYF. CDR3 sequence (DNA): TGTGCCAGCAGTTCTCAGACAGGGGGGGACACAGATACGCAGTATTTT.